This TCR beta chain is from a study of immune cell composition in non-small cell lung cancer. Study-wide background: Most cases were lung adenocarcinoma or squamous cell carcinoma. The study, taken as a whole, reports: About four fifths of squamous and under 35% of adenocarcinoma cases had tumour-associated clones >0.5%.

This table comes from immunoSEQ multiplex PCR, and its TCRdb copy is limited to in-frame clones, with some not included. The sample holds several thousand clones, 68% seen once. This clone was seen only a few times. Its antigen is not known. This CDR3 has 15 residues. Trimming pared 4 bases from V and 3 bases from J, leaving 13 bases between. CDR1 is MNHEY, CDR2 SVGAGI, per germline. Frozen unsorted single-cell suspensions supplied the genomic DNA. V and J are TRBV6-5 and TRBJ2-1; weak D call: TRBD2 (5 bases). This TCR was sampled from a human donor with non-small cell lung cancer. The sample was lung tumor tissue. The CDR3 nucleotides read TGTGCCAGCAGTTCTCTGGGCGGGCGCTACAATGAGCAGTTCTTC. This translates into CASSSLGGRYNEQFF.